A selection of T cell receptor beta chains follows, all from one sample in a study of shared clonotypes between healthy human individuals. Produced via immunoSEQ multiplex PCR; TCRdb's table is partial and in-frame only. The sample lists 1 million to 1.3 million clones, about 84% occurring once. Material for sequencing was memory CD4+ T cells from PBMCs. All receptors come from a young man in good health. Some clones in this sample may be carry-over from other donors' samples. The CDR3 runs from the conserved cysteine through the conserved F or W. A D gene is named only where the DNA matches it firmly. Size values are once, few and many counts, or a class for expanded clones, and some rows have none.

j_gene | d_gene | v_gene | abundance | len | CDR3aa | CDR3nt
TRBJ2-7 | TRBD2 | TRBV2 | - | 16 | CASRGRTSGSSYEQYF | TGTGCCAGCAGGGGGCGGACTAGCGGGAGCTCCTACGAGCAGTACTTC
TRBJ1-2 | - | TRBV6-6 | once | 14 | CASSYDLGASGYTF | TGTGCCAGCAGTTATGATCTGGGGGCGTCTGGCTACACCTTC
TRBJ2-6 | - | TRBV2 | - | 15 | CASSASSPGANVLTF | TGTGCCAGCAGTGCCTCCTCCCCCGGGGCCAACGTCCTGACTTTC
TRBJ2-5 | TRBD1 | TRBV6-5 | - | 12 | CASTDREETQYF | TGTGCCAGCACAGACAGGGAAGAGACCCAGTACTTC
TRBJ2-1 | TRBD2 | TRBV5-1 | - | 17 | CASSLAASTSGTNEQFF | TGCGCCAGCAGCTTGGCCGCTAGCACTAGCGGGACGAATGAGCAGTTCTTC
TRBJ2-7 | TRBD2 | TRBV7-9 | few | 12 | CACAGRESEQYF | TGTGCCTGTGCAGGGAGGGAGAGCGAGCAGTACTTC
TRBJ2-3 | TRBD2 | TRBV7-9 | few | 16 | CASSSPGGESTDTQYF | TGTGCCAGCAGCTCCCCTGGGGGGGAAAGCACAGATACGCAGTATTTT
TRBJ2-7 | TRBD2 | TRBV27 | many | 17 | CASREGTSAILPYEQYF | TGTGCCAGCAGGGAAGGGACTAGCGCAATTCTCCCCTACGAGCAGTACTTC
TRBJ1-1 | - | TRBV28 | - | 14 | CASLGREGNTEAFF | TGTGCCAGCCTAGGGCGGGAGGGGAACACTGAAGCTTTCTTT
TRBJ1-5 | - | TRBV30 | - | 17 | CAWSVRRGLYSNQPQHF | TGTGCCTGGAGTGTACGTAGGGGTCTATATAGCAATCAGCCCCAGCATTTT
TRBJ1-5 | - | TRBV30 | - | 13 | CAWSSGGGQPQHF | TGTGCCTGGAGTTCGGGGGGCGGTCAGCCCCAGCATTTT
TRBJ2-5 | TRBD2 | TRBV5-4 | many | 14 | CASTYGTSEETQYF | TGTGCCAGCACTTACGGGACTAGCGAAGAGACCCAGTACTTC
TRBJ2-1 | - | TRBV5-1 | - | 13 | CASSLTLYNEQFF | TGCGCCAGCAGCCTAACTCTCTACAATGAGCAGTTCTTC
TRBJ2-7 | - | TRBV15 | - | 16 | CATSRDVAGTAYEQYF | TGTGCCACCAGCAGAGATGTGGCGGGAACAGCCTACGAGCAGTACTTC
TRBJ2-5 | - | TRBV2 | - | 13 | CASRPLERETQYF | TGTGCCAGCAGGCCTCTAGAGAGGGAGACCCAGTACTTC
TRBJ1-1 | - | TRBV5-6 | few | 15 | CASSLGVRGYTEAFF | TGTGCCAGCAGCTTGGGCGTCCGAGGGTACACTGAAGCTTTCTTT
TRBJ2-5 | - | TRBV7-9 | few | 13 | CASSITDTETQYF | TGTGCCAGCAGCATTACGGACACCGAGACCCAGTACTTC
TRBJ2-6 | TRBD2 | TRBV2 | - | 15 | CGRGGRYPGANVLTF | TGTGGGAGGGGAGGGCGCTATCCTGGGGCCAACGTCCTGACTTTC
TRBJ2-3 | TRBD1 | TRBV12-5 | - | 18 | CASGDPRGQGEVPDTQYF | TGTGCTAGTGGAGACCCTAGAGGACAGGGCGAAGTCCCAGATACGCAGTATTTT
TRBJ1-1 | - | TRBV27 | - | 16 | CASSAPPIRGNTEAFF | TGTGCCAGCAGTGCTCCCCCGATCAGGGGAAACACTGAAGCTTTCTTT
TRBJ2-3 | - | TRBV5-1 | - | 15 | CASSREGLGTDTQYF | TGCGCCAGCAGCCGCGAAGGGTTAGGCACAGATACGCAGTATTTT
TRBJ2-1 | TRBD2 | TRBV5-1 | - | 21 | CASSSPLGGTSGVGSYNEQFF | TGCGCCAGCAGCTCCCCTCTTGGCGGGACTAGCGGAGTCGGCTCCTACAATGAGCAGTTCTTC
TRBJ1-4 | - | TRBV2 | many | 10 | CASSTRTILF | TGTGCCAGCAGTACGAGGACAATCCTTTTT
TRBJ1-2 | TRBD1 | TRBV28 | - | 13 | CASSLKGAYGYTF | TGTGCCAGCAGTTTGAAGGGGGCCTATGGCTACACCTTC
TRBJ2-1 | - | TRBV11-1 | - | 13 | CASSPMRGNEQFF | TGTGCCAGCAGCCCCATGAGGGGAAATGAGCAGTTCTTC
TRBJ1-1 | - | TRBV6-5 | few | 13 | CASSYSRGFEAFF | TGTGCCAGCAGTTACTCGAGGGGATTTGAAGCTTTCTTT
TRBJ1-2 | TRBD1 | TRBV28 | - | 14 | CASTGTGEDYGYTF | TGTGCCAGCACAGGAACAGGGGAGGACTATGGCTACACCTTC
TRBJ1-2 | - | TRBV7-8 | - | 15 | CASSLGTGTGNGYTF | TGTGCCAGCAGCTTAGGAACCGGGACGGGGAATGGCTACACCTTC
TRBJ1-5 | - | TRBV19 | - | 16 | CASSIGYDRRNQPQHF | TGTGCCAGTAGTATAGGTTACGACAGGCGAAATCAGCCCCAGCATTTT
TRBJ2-3 | TRBD2 | TRBV7-3 | - | 15 | CASSRGGGSTDTQYF | TGTGCCAGCAGCCGTGGCGGGGGGAGCACAGATACGCAGTATTTT
TRBJ2-7 | TRBD2 | TRBV6-1 | - | 14 | CASSEGGSLYEQYF | TGTGCCAGCAGTGAAGGCGGGAGTCTGTACGAGCAGTACTTC
TRBJ1-1 | - | TRBV20-1 | few | 11 | CSVFPNTEAFF | TGCAGTGTCTTTCCGAACACTGAAGCTTTCTTT
TRBJ2-2 | - | TRBV7-2 | - | 13 | CASSIFPDGELFF | TGTGCCAGCAGCATATTTCCTGACGGGGAGCTGTTTTTT
TRBJ1-1 | - | TRBV27 | - | 14 | CASSSAGAGTEAFF | TGTGCCAGCAGTTCGGCGGGGGCGGGCACTGAAGCTTTCTTT
TRBJ1-4 | - | TRBV19 | - | 16 | CASSIDLRTTNEKLFF | TGTGCCAGTAGTATAGACCTCAGAACAACTAATGAAAAACTGTTTTTT
TRBJ2-2 | - | TRBV5-1 | - | 13 | CASSSMTSGELFF | TGCGCCAGCAGCTCCATGACTAGCGGGGAGCTGTTTTTT
TRBJ2-3 | TRBD2 | TRBV6-6 | - | 15 | CASSYGTSNTDTQYF | TGTGCCAGCAGTTACGGGACTAGTAATACAGATACGCAGTATTTT
TRBJ1-4 | TRBD1 | TRBV2 | once | 15 | CASSPDREPYEKLFF | TGTGCCAGCAGCCCAGACAGGGAGCCATATGAAAAACTGTTTTTT
TRBJ1-2 | TRBD1 | TRBV6-1 | - | 15 | CASSEPGTGSVDYTF | TGTGCCAGCAGTGAACCGGGGACAGGATCTGTAGACTACACCTTC
TRBJ2-5 | TRBD2 | TRBV27 | few | 15 | CASIPLGGGTETQYF | TGTGCCAGCATCCCCCTGGGGGGGGGAACGGAGACCCAGTACTTC
TRBJ2-5 | - | TRBV5-1 | - | 15 | CASSPLGERGETQYF | TGCGCCAGCAGCCCCCTGGGGGAACGAGGGGAGACCCAGTACTTC
TRBJ1-5 | - | TRBV28 | once | 15 | CASSLVFGGYQPQHF | TGTGCCAGCAGTTTAGTATTCGGGGGATATCAGCCCCAGCATTTT
TRBJ2-1 | - | TRBV19 | - | 13 | CASSIGRYNEQFF | TGTGCCAGTAGTATAGGCAGGTACAATGAGCAGTTCTTC
TRBJ1-1 | TRBD1 | TRBV9 | - | 13 | CASGTGTNTEAFF | TGTGCCAGCGGGACAGGGACGAACACTGAAGCTTTCTTT
TRBJ2-1 | TRBD1 | TRBV5-1 | - | 13 | CASSLQGEDEQFF | TGCGCCAGCAGCCTACAGGGGGAGGATGAGCAGTTCTTC
TRBJ1-1 | - | TRBV6-1 | - | 14 | CASSIDLRNTEAFF | TGTGCCAGCAGCATAGATCTGAGGAACACTGAAGCTTTCTTT
TRBJ2-6 | - | TRBV27 | - | 13 | CASREAGANVLTF | TGTGCCAGCAGGGAGGCTGGGGCCAACGTCCTGACTTTC
TRBJ2-5 | - | TRBV5-1 | once | 15 | CASSLFAQTQETQYF | TGCGCCAGCAGCTTATTTGCGCAAACACAAGAGACCCAGTACTTC
TRBJ1-2 | - | TRBV28 | many | 12 | CASSLGTYGYTF | TGTGCCAGCAGTTTAGGCACCTATGGCTACACCTTC